This is a list of T cell receptor beta chains from one sample in a study of shared clonotypes between healthy human individuals. This table comes from immunoSEQ multiplex PCR, and its TCRdb copy is limited to in-frame clones, with some not included. The profile shows about 800,000 clones, about 96% of them singletons. The sample was naive CD8+ T cells sorted from blood. Receptor source: a young man in good health. The CDR3 runs from the conserved cysteine through the conserved F or W. A D gene is named only where the DNA matches it firmly. Clone size is shown for a subset of rows, as once, few, many or a class of expanded clone.

D gene: -; clone size: -; V gene: TRBV7-9; J gene: TRBJ2-2; CDR3 DNA: TGTGCCAGCAGCCGAAACAGGATTAACACCGGGGAGCTGTTTTTT; CDR3 protein: CASSRNRINTGELFF
D gene: TRBD2; clone size: few; V gene: TRBV28; J gene: TRBJ2-7; CDR3 DNA: TGTGCCAGCAGTTCCCCAGCGGGAGCCTACGAGCAGTACTTC; CDR3 protein: CASSSPAGAYEQYF
D gene: TRBD1; clone size: -; V gene: TRBV7-9; J gene: TRBJ2-5; CDR3 DNA: TGTGCCAGCAGCTCTCGACAGGGGCCGCCTGAGACCCAGTACTTC; CDR3 protein: CASSSRQGPPETQYF
D gene: TRBD1; clone size: -; V gene: TRBV5-1; J gene: TRBJ1-2; CDR3 DNA: TGCGCCAGCAGCTTAGAGGGGGCTTTGGATGGCTACACCTTC; CDR3 protein: CASSLEGALDGYTF
D gene: TRBD2; clone size: -; V gene: TRBV13; J gene: TRBJ2-3; CDR3 DNA: TGTGCCAGCACCCCGGGACTAGTCACAGATACGCAGTATTTT; CDR3 protein: CASTPGLVTDTQYF
D gene: TRBD2; clone size: -; V gene: TRBV11-2; J gene: TRBJ2-1; CDR3 DNA: TGTGCCAGCAGCTTTGTAGCGGGAGATCTGGGTCCCTACAATGAGCAGTTCTTC; CDR3 protein: CASSFVAGDLGPYNEQFF
D gene: -; clone size: -; V gene: TRBV28; J gene: TRBJ1-2; CDR3 DNA: TGTGCCAGCAGCCCCCTGTTGGACAGAATCAACTATGGCTACACCTTC; CDR3 protein: CASSPLLDRINYGYTF
D gene: -; clone size: -; V gene: TRBV14; J gene: TRBJ1-1; CDR3 DNA: TGTGCCAGCAGCCGTGGAACTGAAGCTTTCTTT; CDR3 protein: CASSRGTEAFF
D gene: -; clone size: -; V gene: TRBV5-1; J gene: TRBJ2-7; CDR3 DNA: TGCGCCAGCAGCTTGAGTTTTAGGGACCCCTACGAGCAGTACTTC; CDR3 protein: CASSLSFRDPYEQYF
D gene: TRBD1; clone size: -; V gene: TRBV6-1; J gene: TRBJ2-7; CDR3 DNA: TGTGCCAGCAGAGGACAGGGGAACTACGAGCAGTACTTC; CDR3 protein: CASRGQGNYEQYF
D gene: TRBD1; clone size: -; V gene: TRBV2; J gene: TRBJ2-7; CDR3 DNA: TGTGCCAGCTTAACCGGGACAGGGTCCTACGAGCAGTACTTC; CDR3 protein: CASLTGTGSYEQYF
D gene: -; clone size: -; V gene: TRBV4-1; J gene: TRBJ2-7; CDR3 DNA: TGCGCCAGCAGCCCGACAGCCGACTACGAGCAGTACTTC; CDR3 protein: CASSPTADYEQYF
D gene: -; clone size: -; V gene: TRBV28; J gene: TRBJ2-1; CDR3 DNA: TGTGCCAGCAGTTTGGACGGGATAGGGAATGAGCAGTTCTTC; CDR3 protein: CASSLDGIGNEQFF
D gene: TRBD1; clone size: -; V gene: TRBV9; J gene: TRBJ2-2; CDR3 DNA: TGTGCCAGCAGCCCGTACCAAACAGGGGCGAACACCGGGGAGCTGTTTTTT; CDR3 protein: CASSPYQTGANTGELFF
D gene: -; clone size: once; V gene: TRBV5-6; J gene: TRBJ2-7; CDR3 DNA: TGTGCCAGCAGCCCTAACAGGGCGCAGGGGCCATCGGGGAAGCAGTACTTC; CDR3 protein: CASSPNRAQGPSGKQYF
D gene: -; clone size: -; V gene: TRBV5-1; J gene: TRBJ2-1; CDR3 DNA: TGCGCCAGCAGCCGGACAGCCCTCAATGAGCAGTTCTTC; CDR3 protein: CASSRTALNEQFF
D gene: TRBD1; clone size: -; V gene: TRBV30; J gene: TRBJ2-1; CDR3 DNA: TGTGCCTGGAGTGTAAGGGGACAGGCCTACAATGAGCAGTTCTTC; CDR3 protein: CAWSVRGQAYNEQFF
D gene: -; clone size: -; V gene: TRBV12-5; J gene: TRBJ1-1; CDR3 DNA: TGTGCTAGTGGTTTGGACCGGACTGAAGCTTTCTTT; CDR3 protein: CASGLDRTEAFF
D gene: TRBD1; clone size: -; V gene: TRBV29-1; J gene: TRBJ1-2; CDR3 DNA: TGCAGCGTTTGGGGACAGGATTTGGGGAACTATGGCTACACCTTC; CDR3 protein: CSVWGQDLGNYGYTF
D gene: TRBD1; clone size: once; V gene: TRBV4-3; J gene: TRBJ1-2; CDR3 DNA: TGCCCCCAGGGGGGGGACTATGGCTACACCTTC; CDR3 protein: CPQGGDYGYTF
D gene: TRBD2; clone size: -; V gene: TRBV2; J gene: TRBJ2-1; CDR3 DNA: TGTGCCAGCATCCTAGCGGGAGGGCCTATGAATGAGCAGTTCTTC; CDR3 protein: CASILAGGPMNEQFF
D gene: -; clone size: -; V gene: TRBV7-7; J gene: TRBJ2-3; CDR3 DNA: TGTGCCAGCAGCAACGGAGATACGCAGTATTTT; CDR3 protein: CASSNGDTQYF
D gene: -; clone size: -; V gene: TRBV5-1; J gene: TRBJ1-3; CDR3 DNA: TGCGCCAGAACGATGGGAAACACCATATATTTT; CDR3 protein: CARTMGNTIYF
D gene: -; clone size: -; V gene: TRBV5-1; J gene: TRBJ1-1; CDR3 DNA: TGCGCCAGCAGGGGGATGGGGGAAGCTTTCTTT; CDR3 protein: CASRGMGEAFF
D gene: -; clone size: -; V gene: TRBV30; J gene: TRBJ1-1; CDR3 DNA: TGTGCCTGGAGTGTTGGGGGGTGGAACACTGAAGCTTTCTTT; CDR3 protein: CAWSVGGWNTEAFF
D gene: -; clone size: -; V gene: TRBV27; J gene: TRBJ1-5; CDR3 DNA: TGTGCCAGCAGAGCGACAGCGTATAGCAATCAGCCCCAGCATTTT; CDR3 protein: CASRATAYSNQPQHF
D gene: TRBD1; clone size: -; V gene: TRBV11-2; J gene: TRBJ2-7; CDR3 DNA: TGTGCCAGCACCCTCACACCGGGACAGGGTAGCGAGCAGTACTTC; CDR3 protein: CASTLTPGQGSEQYF
D gene: -; clone size: -; V gene: TRBV6-1; J gene: TRBJ2-1; CDR3 DNA: TGTGCCAGCAGTGAAAGGAACTGGGGGTCCTACAATGAGCAGTTCTTC; CDR3 protein: CASSERNWGSYNEQFF
D gene: -; clone size: -; V gene: TRBV4-1; J gene: TRBJ2-7; CDR3 DNA: TGCGCCAGCAGCCAAGATACGGGGGGCATCTACGAGCAGTACTTC; CDR3 protein: CASSQDTGGIYEQYF
D gene: -; clone size: once; V gene: TRBV14; J gene: TRBJ1-1; CDR3 DNA: TGTGCCAGCAGCCAAGAGCCACTTCCCAGACGGAACACTGAAGCTTTCTTT; CDR3 protein: CASSQEPLPRRNTEAFF
D gene: TRBD2; clone size: -; V gene: TRBV27; J gene: TRBJ2-7; CDR3 DNA: TGTGCCAGCAGTTTTACTAGCGGGAAGCCCTACGAGCAGTACTTC; CDR3 protein: CASSFTSGKPYEQYF
D gene: TRBD1; clone size: -; V gene: TRBV7-9; J gene: TRBJ1-3; CDR3 DNA: TGTGCCCCCCGCGGGGACAGGGGTGATGGAAACACCATATATTTT; CDR3 protein: CAPRGDRGDGNTIYF
D gene: TRBD2; clone size: -; V gene: TRBV27; J gene: TRBJ2-1; CDR3 DNA: TGTGCCAGCAGGGTCGGGACTACACCCTACAATGAGCAGTTCTTC; CDR3 protein: CASRVGTTPYNEQFF
D gene: -; clone size: -; V gene: TRBV7-9; J gene: TRBJ1-4; CDR3 DNA: TGTGCCAGCAGCACTAGGGGTGAAAAACTGTTTTTT; CDR3 protein: CASSTRGEKLFF
D gene: -; clone size: -; V gene: TRBV5-1; J gene: TRBJ1-5; CDR3 DNA: TGCGCCAGCAGCTCGGACGGGATAAATCAGCCCCAGCATTTT; CDR3 protein: CASSSDGINQPQHF
D gene: TRBD2; clone size: -; V gene: TRBV25-1; J gene: TRBJ2-1; CDR3 DNA: TGTGCCAGCAGCGCGGGCGGGAGCTCCTACAATGAGCAGTTCTTC; CDR3 protein: CASSAGGSSYNEQFF
D gene: -; clone size: -; V gene: TRBV7-9; J gene: TRBJ2-7; CDR3 DNA: TGTGCCAGCAGCTTAGATCTGGGGGCACCGAGACGAACAGAGCAGTACTTC; CDR3 protein: CASSLDLGAPRRTEQYF
D gene: TRBD1; clone size: -; V gene: TRBV7-6; J gene: TRBJ2-7; CDR3 DNA: TGTGCCAGCAGCTTAGGGAGGACAGGGTTTTACGAGCAGTACTTC; CDR3 protein: CASSLGRTGFYEQYF
D gene: TRBD2; clone size: -; V gene: TRBV7-9; J gene: TRBJ2-4; CDR3 DNA: TGTGCCAGCAGCCCCCCGGGGGGGAAAAACATTCAGTACTTC; CDR3 protein: CASSPPGGKNIQYF
D gene: -; clone size: once; V gene: TRBV10-3; J gene: TRBJ2-1; CDR3 DNA: TGTGCCATCAGTGAGTTGGGTGAGGAGCAGTTCTTC; CDR3 protein: CAISELGEEQFF
D gene: -; clone size: -; V gene: TRBV5-4; J gene: TRBJ1-1; CDR3 DNA: TGTGCCAGCAGCCAGGACACTGAAGCTTTCTTT; CDR3 protein: CASSQDTEAFF
D gene: -; clone size: -; V gene: TRBV7-9; J gene: TRBJ2-1; CDR3 DNA: TGTGCCAGCAGCTACCTACGAAATGAGCAGTTCTTC; CDR3 protein: CASSYLRNEQFF
D gene: -; clone size: -; V gene: TRBV5-8; J gene: TRBJ2-1; CDR3 DNA: TGTGCCAGCAGTCAACTGAACAGGGCTTACAATGAGCAGTTCTTC; CDR3 protein: CASSQLNRAYNEQFF
D gene: TRBD1; clone size: -; V gene: TRBV7-9; J gene: TRBJ1-1; CDR3 DNA: TGTGCCAGCAGCTTAGCGCAGGGGGTTGCCACTGAAGCTTTCTTT; CDR3 protein: CASSLAQGVATEAFF
D gene: -; clone size: -; V gene: TRBV13; J gene: TRBJ2-7; CDR3 DNA: TGTGCCAGCAGCTTAGGCATACCGGCCTACGAGCAGTACTTC; CDR3 protein: CASSLGIPAYEQYF
D gene: TRBD1; clone size: -; V gene: TRBV6-1; J gene: TRBJ1-5; CDR3 DNA: TGTGCCAGCAGTGAAGGGACAGGGGGTCACAATCAGCCCCAGCATTTT; CDR3 protein: CASSEGTGGHNQPQHF
D gene: -; clone size: -; V gene: TRBV7-2; J gene: TRBJ1-1; CDR3 DNA: TGTGCCAGCAGCTTAGCGAACACCCCGAGAGCTTTCTTT; CDR3 protein: CASSLANTPRAFF
D gene: -; clone size: -; V gene: TRBV6-5; J gene: TRBJ2-5; CDR3 DNA: TGTGCCAGCAGTTACTTTGGCCCCCCAGAGACCCAGTACTTC; CDR3 protein: CASSYFGPPETQYF
D gene: TRBD1; clone size: -; V gene: TRBV27; J gene: TRBJ1-1; CDR3 DNA: TGTGCCAGCAGCCGCATTACAACAGGGGGCGCCTCCCTTGAAGCTTTCTTT; CDR3 protein: CASSRITTGGASLEAFF
D gene: -; clone size: once; V gene: TRBV5-1; J gene: TRBJ1-1; CDR3 DNA: TGCGCCAGCAGCCCGGGTCAGGGACTGCGAGCGACATATGAAGCTTTCTTT; CDR3 protein: CASSPGQGLRATYEAFF
D gene: -; clone size: once; V gene: TRBV29-1; J gene: TRBJ2-7; CDR3 DNA: TGCAGCGTTGAAGATCTGTACGAGCAGTACTTC; CDR3 protein: CSVEDLYEQYF
D gene: TRBD1; clone size: -; V gene: TRBV2; J gene: TRBJ2-3; CDR3 DNA: TGTGCCAGCAGTGAAGAGGGGACAGCAAGCACAGATACGCAGTATTTT; CDR3 protein: CASSEEGTASTDTQYF
D gene: -; clone size: -; V gene: TRBV11-2; J gene: TRBJ1-2; CDR3 DNA: TGTGCCAGCAGCTCCGGCGGACCCGGTCGAGGCTACACCTTC; CDR3 protein: CASSSGGPGRGYTF
D gene: -; clone size: -; V gene: TRBV28; J gene: TRBJ2-2; CDR3 DNA: TGTGCCAGCAAGGAGGTCGGGTCCACCGGGGAGCTGTTTTTT; CDR3 protein: CASKEVGSTGELFF
D gene: -; clone size: -; V gene: TRBV10-2; J gene: TRBJ1-1; CDR3 DNA: TGCGCCAGTGGGACCGCTGGACTTATGAACACTGAAGCTTTCTTT; CDR3 protein: CASGTAGLMNTEAFF
D gene: TRBD2; clone size: -; V gene: TRBV13; J gene: TRBJ2-3; CDR3 DNA: TGTGCCAGCAGCTCCCGGCGGGAGGTAGGACCAGATACGCAGTATTTT; CDR3 protein: CASSSRREVGPDTQYF
D gene: -; clone size: -; V gene: TRBV29-1; J gene: TRBJ2-1; CDR3 DNA: TGCAGCGCCCTAGTAAATGGGCGGAGATACAATGAGCAGTTCTTC; CDR3 protein: CSALVNGRRYNEQFF